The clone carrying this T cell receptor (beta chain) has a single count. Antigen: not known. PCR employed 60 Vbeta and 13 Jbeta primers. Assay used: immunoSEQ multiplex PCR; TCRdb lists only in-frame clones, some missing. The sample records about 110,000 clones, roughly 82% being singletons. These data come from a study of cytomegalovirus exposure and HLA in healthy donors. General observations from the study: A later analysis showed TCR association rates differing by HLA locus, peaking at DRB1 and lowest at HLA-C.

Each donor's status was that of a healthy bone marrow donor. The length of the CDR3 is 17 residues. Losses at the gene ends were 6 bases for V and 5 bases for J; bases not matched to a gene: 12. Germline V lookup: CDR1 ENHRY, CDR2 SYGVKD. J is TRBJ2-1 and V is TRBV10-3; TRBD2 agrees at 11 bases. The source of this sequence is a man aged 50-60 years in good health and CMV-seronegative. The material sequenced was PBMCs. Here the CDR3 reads CAIRTSGGNLGNNEQFF. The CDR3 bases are TGTGCCATCAGAACTAGCGGGGGAAATCTTGGGAACAATGAGCAGTTCTTC.